Following are 25 T cell receptor beta chains from one sample sequenced in a study of T cells after yellow fever vaccination. Each CDR3 protein is one row after TCRdb ran MiXCR on the 5' RACE reads. The sample gives 300,000 or so distinct CDR3 sequences, about 4% of which show up once; approximately 25% is in the top ten. The specimen comprised PBMCs, sampled 5 days after the yellow fever booster vaccination. The receptors derive from a man aged 18 to 29 who received the YFV17D yellow fever vaccine.

This clonotype was recorded a few times. CDR3 protein: CASSYRGDYEQYF. DNA of the CDR3: TGTGCCAGCAGTTACCGAGGGGACTACGAGCAGTACTTC. The chain links TRBV6-5 to TRBJ2-7; perhaps D is TRBD1 or TRBD2 (5 bases each). V was trimmed by 2 bases and J by 3 bases, leaving 8 bases between them. Germline assignment: CDR1 MNHEY and CDR2 SVGAGI. The length of the CDR3 is 13 residues.

V usage is TRBV2 and J usage is TRBJ2-4; possible D gene TRBD2, 7 bases. Germline CDR1 is SNHLY and CDR2 is FYNNEI. The CDR3 has 14 amino acids. V was shortened by 8 bases and J by 5 bases, with 16 bases between the two germline ends. CDR3 in DNA: TGTGCCAGCTTTAGGAGGGGGGGCGAAAACATTCAGTACTTC. Protein product: CASFRRGGENIQYF.

The sample holds many counts of this clonotype. V is TRBV11-2 and J is TRBJ2-5; TRBD2 matches 11 bases. Unmatched junction bases numbered 10, after V lost 5 bases and J lost 2 bases. The CDR3 is 17 residues long. The germline V gene has CDR1 SGHAT and CDR2 FQNNGV. Written as DNA, the CDR3 is TGTGCCAGCAGCCTCTCTTATAGCGGGGGGGGACAAGAGACCCAGTACTTC. It yields the protein CASSLSYSGGGQETQYF.

This clonotype was seen many times. The chain joins TRBV5-5 to TRBJ2-1; D perhaps matches TRBD2 (5 bases). CDR1 and CDR2 from the germline V gene are SGHKS and YYEKEE (reference sequence). Trimming shortened V by 2 bases and J by 6 bases, and 6 bases separated the two germline ends. The CDR3 extends over 12 amino acids. Here the CDR3 reads CASSFEGNEQFF. DNA of the CDR3: TGTGCCAGCAGCTTTGAGGGCAATGAGCAGTTCTTC.

CDR3 coding DNA: TGTGCCAGCAGTTCCCCCGGGGATAGTTCACCCCTCCACTTT. Protein sequence: CASSSPGDSSPLHF. The chain carries TRBV28 and TRBJ1-6; no clear D. V dropped 4 bases and J dropped 9 bases, with 13 bases sitting between them. CDR3 length: 14 residues. Per germline, CDR1 MDHEN and CDR2 SYDVKM.

This clonotype was observed a handful of times. J is TRBJ2-5 and V is TRBV20-1, with unresolved D. Trimming shortened V by 4 bases and J by 5 bases, and 8 bases separated the two germline ends. This CDR3 region has 11 residues. The germline CDR1 and CDR2 sequences are DFQATT and SNEGSKA (reference sequence). Written as DNA, the CDR3 is TGCAGTGCTATTTTGTTGGAGACCCAGTACTTC. It codes for CSAILLETQYF.

Only a few counts were recorded for this clonotype. The rearrangement links TRBV6-5 to TRBJ2-7, with a tentative D call TRBD2 (6 bases). Germline CDR1 MNHEY, CDR2 SVGAGI. Trimming removed 9 bases at V and 12 bases at J, with 12 bases between. The CDR3 totals 9 residues. For the CDR3, the DNA is TGTGCCAGGGATGCCGGGAGGTACGTC. Translated: CARDAGRYV.

This clonotype was seen more than once but under ten times. The rearrangement joins TRBV7-2 to TRBJ2-2, with 11 bases lining up with TRBD2. The CDR3 length is 15 residues. J gave up 7 bases and V 5 bases, and 6 bases lay outside the gene matches. Germline-derived CDR1 and CDR2 are SGHTA and FQGNSA. The DNA of the CDR3 is TGTGCCAGCAGCCCGACTAGCGGGGAGGTCGGGGAGCTGTTTTTT. It translates to CASSPTSGEVGELFF.

The chain recombines TRBV6-2 or TRBV6-3 with TRBJ2-5; the match to TRBD1 covers 10 bases. The CDR3 runs 15 residues. CDR1 is MNHEY and CDR2 is SVGEGT in the germline V gene. Trimming removed 6 bases from V and 5 bases from J; junction bases left unmatched: 9. CDR3 residues: CASRHDRGQVETQYF. CDR3 DNA sequence: TGTGCCAGCAGACACGACAGGGGGCAAGTTGAGACCCAGTACTTC.

The chain carries TRBV11-2 and TRBJ2-2; no clear D. The CDR3 has 13 amino acids. Germline V gives CDR1 SGHAT, CDR2 FQNNGV. The V end lost 1 base, the J end lost 6 bases, and 6 bases lay between the germline ends. CDR3: CASSLGDPGELFF. The CDR3 DNA sequence: TGTGCCAGCAGCTTAGGGGATCCCGGGGAGCTGTTTTTT.

In its sample, this clonotype was seen a few times. This rearrangement joins TRBV7-9 to TRBJ1-1; no definite D call. The CDR3 is 13 amino acids. Trimming removed 1 base at V and 4 bases at J, with 7 bases between. CDR1 SEHNR and CDR2 FQNEAQ come from the germline V gene (reference sequence). CDR3 amino acids: CASSLVQSTEAFF. In nucleotides, the CDR3 is TGTGCCAGCAGCTTAGTTCAGAGCACTGAAGCTTTCTTT. Variable domain in full (rest from reference TRBV7-9 and TRBJ1-1): DTGVSQNPRHKITKRGQNVTFRCDPISEHNRLYWYRQTLGQGPEFLTYFQNEAQLEKSRLLSDRFSAERPKGSFSTLEIQRTEQGDSAMYLCASSLVQSTEAFFGQGTRLTVV.

This clonotype was recorded a few times. The chain has TRBV5-1 and TRBJ2-1; no clear D gene. The CDR3 spans 13 residues. V lost 0 bases, J lost 5 bases, and 6 bases lay in between. CDR1 and CDR2 from the germline V gene are SGHRS and YFSETQ. As DNA, the CDR3 is TGCGCCAGCAGCTTGGCCCTCAACAATGAGCAGTTCTTC. It specifies CASSLALNNEQFF.

CDR3 coding DNA: TGTGCCAGCAGTTTGCTCCTTAACGAGCAGTACTTC. Translated: CASSLLLNEQYF. The chain uses TRBV12-3 or TRBV12-4 and TRBJ2-7, with D unclear. The CDR3 runs 12 residues. Trimming removed 3 bases at V and 5 bases at J, with 8 bases between.

This clonotype came up many times. V gene TRBV29-1 combines with J gene TRBJ1-5, with D possibly TRBD1 on 5 matching bases. The CDR3 consists of 13 residues. The germline V gene has CDR1 SQVTM and CDR2 ANQGSEA. V was trimmed by 6 bases and J by 3 bases, leaving 12 bases between them. Written as DNA, the CDR3 is TGCAGCGTGGGGGGGGACCCCAATCAGCCCCAGCATTTT. Its translation is CSVGGDPNQPQHF.

This clonotype was observed a few times. This chain links TRBV5-1 with TRBJ1-1; D is unclear. The CDR3 covers 14 residues. V lost 0 bases, J lost 0 bases, and 6 bases lay in between. Germline loops: CDR1 SGHRS, CDR2 YFSETQ. The CDR3: CASSLVGVNTEAFF. In DNA form, the CDR3 reads TGCGCCAGCAGCTTGGTGGGCGTGAACACTGAAGCTTTCTTT.

This clonotype was detected many times. The rearrangement joins TRBV6-6 to TRBJ1-1; D gene ambiguous. Germline V gene sequence: CDR1 MNHNY, CDR2 SVGAGI (reference sequence). The CDR3 has 12 amino acids. Trimming shortened V by 4 bases and J by 5 bases, and 8 bases separated the two germline ends. The CDR3 nucleotides read TGTGCCAGCAGTTCGACAAGGACTGAAGCTTTCTTT. It codes for CASSSTRTEAFF.

In this sample, this clonotype turned up many times. This chain links TRBV4-2 with TRBJ2-1, with D unclear. The germline gives CDR1 LGHNA, CDR2 YNFKEQ. The CDR3 contains 15 residues. Trimming left V 0 bases short and J 5 bases short, with 11 bases between. The CDR3, as DNA: TGTGCCAGCAGCCAAGATCCAGGCAGTCACAATGAGCAGTTCTTC. Its translation: CASSQDPGSHNEQFF.

This clonotype was seen repeatedly, ten times or more. The chain recombines TRBV11-2 with TRBJ2-7; the match to TRBD2 covers 8 bases. In germline, CDR1 is SGHAT, CDR2 FQNNGV. V lost 0 bases, J lost 3 bases, and 4 bases stayed unmatched. The length of the CDR3 is 15 residues. The CDR3 nucleotides are TGTGCCAGCAGCTTAGAGCGGGGGGCCTACTACGAGCAGTACGTC. Its translation is CASSLERGAYYEQYV.

This chain joins TRBV5-1 and TRBJ1-3; D not certain. V lost 4 bases and J 2 bases, leaving 13 bases between the germline ends. From germline, CDR1 is SGHRS and CDR2 YFSETQ. The CDR3 runs to 15 residues. This CDR3 is CASSVQRGPGNTIYF. The CDR3 nucleotides read TGCGCCAGCAGCGTCCAGCGCGGCCCTGGAAACACCATATATTTT.

In its sample, this clonotype was seen a few times. The chain joins TRBV5-1 to TRBJ1-1; D gene ambiguous. Germline CDR1 reads SGHRS; CDR2 reads YFSETQ. This CDR3 has 15 residues. V was cut by 3 bases and J by 3 bases, with 15 bases left in between. CDR3 sequence (DNA): TGCGCCAGCAGCTCCCTTGATGGAAGGCACACTGAAGCTTTCTTT. Protein: CASSSLDGRHTEAFF. Combining the CDR3 with reference TRBV5-1 and TRBJ1-1 gives the whole variable domain KAGVTQTPRYLIKTRGQQVTLSCSPISGHRSVSWYQQTPGQGLQFLFEYFSETQRNKGNFPGRFSGRQFSNSRSEMNVSTLELGDSALYLCASSSLDGRHTEAFFGQGTRLTVV.

In this sample, this clonotype turned up many times. V usage is TRBV7-9 and J usage is TRBJ2-2; D is perhaps TRBD1 (5 bases). The V and J ends lost 3 bases and 4 bases respectively, with 6 bases between them. In germline, CDR1 is SEHNR, CDR2 FQNEAQ (reference sequence). The CDR3 runs to 13 residues. This CDR3 reads CASSLGRTGELFF. The CDR3 region has the DNA TGTGCCAGCAGCTTGGGGCGCACCGGGGAGCTGTTTTTT.

This clonotype was counted at least ten times. V usage is TRBV7-2 and J usage is TRBJ2-1; TRBD2 matches at 7 bases. The CDR3 covers 10 residues. Per the germline V gene, CDR1 is SGHTA and CDR2 is FQGNSA. V was clipped by 5 bases and J by 15 bases; unmatched bases: 4. The CDR3 loop reads CASSGGVPFF. As DNA, the CDR3 is TGTGCCAGCAGCGGGGGGGTTCCGTTCTTC.

This clonotype was found a few times. The gene calls are TRBV9 and TRBJ2-2, with 7 bases that match TRBD2. Trimming at V came to 4 bases and at J to 7 bases, leaving 4 bases not matched to a gene. The CDR3 totals 13 residues. Germline V gene lookup returns CDR1 SGDLS and CDR2 YYNGEE. The CDR3: CASSYLAGGELFF. The CDR3 DNA follows: TGTGCCAGCAGCTACTTAGCGGGCGGGGAGCTGTTTTTT.

This clonotype was seen ten or more times. This chain joins TRBV4-3 and TRBJ2-2, with 7 nucleotides matching TRBD2. The junction had 2 bases not matched to a gene; V was cut back by 0 bases and J by 1 base. Germline V gene data show CDR1 as LGHNA and CDR2 as YSLEER. The CDR3 is made up of 16 amino acids. The CDR3 here is CASSQDSGGNTGELFF. DNA of the CDR3: TGCGCCAGCAGCCAAGATTCGGGGGGGAACACCGGGGAGCTGTTTTTT.

This rearrangement joins TRBV11-2 to TRBJ1-5, with 8 bases matching TRBD1. The germline V gene encodes CDR1 SGHAT and CDR2 FQNNGV. The CDR3 sequence is 16 residues long. Trimming removed 4 bases from V and 4 bases from J; junction bases left unmatched: 9. The CDR3 protein is CASSSVGQDGNQPQHF. The CDR3 nucleotides are TGTGCCAGCAGCTCCGTGGGACAGGACGGTAATCAGCCCCAGCATTTT.